The next 27 T cell receptor beta chains were all read from a single sample in a study of blood T cell repertoires in COVID-19. TCRdb's table, derived via immunoSEQ multiplex PCR, lists solely in-frame clones and lacks some. Of some 80,000 clones listed, approximately 84% are singletons. Material for sequencing was peripheral blood. Every receptor here comes from a man between 60 and 75 years old with COVID-19, enrolled during active disease.

The J gene is TRBJ1-3, the V gene TRBV10-2; D might be TRBD1 (5 bases). The CDR3 sequence is 14 residues long. Per germline, CDR1 WSHSY and CDR2 SAAADI. V was trimmed by 5 bases and J by 0 bases, leaving 8 bases between them. Written as DNA, the CDR3 is TGCGCCAGCAGTACAGGTTTCTCTGGAAACACCATATATTTT. Translation gives CASSTGFSGNTIYF.

This clone was counted once. The CDR3 nucleotides read TGTGCCAGCAGCAAATACGGACAGGGGCAAGAGACCCAGTACTTC. It is translated as CASSKYGQGQETQYF. The V gene is TRBV7-7, the J gene TRBJ2-5; TRBD1 aligns across 9 bases. Looked up from germline, CDR1 is SSHAT and CDR2 is FNYEAQ (reference sequence). Trimming took 5 bases from V and 2 from J; bases not matched to a gene: 6. The CDR3 is made up of 15 amino acids. The complete variable domain, with remaining parts taken from reference TRBV7-7 and TRBJ2-5, reads GAGVSQSPRYKVTKRGQDVTLRCDPISSHATLYWYQQALGQGPEFLTYFNYEAQPDKSGLPSDRFSAERPEGSISTLTIQRTEQRDSAMYRCASSKYGQGQETQYFGPGTRLLVL.

The sample holds a few counts of this clone. The chain couples TRBV7-3 to TRBJ2-1, with TRBD2 as a possible D gene (7 bases). Looked up from germline, CDR1 is SGHTA and CDR2 is FQGTGA. Trimming stripped 5 bases from V and 8 bases from J, with 22 bases between. This CDR3 spans 16 amino acids. The CDR3 loop reads CASSPLGGGPSDEQFF. The CDR3 nucleotides read TGTGCCAGCAGCCCCTTAGGGGGAGGGCCTTCGGATGAGCAGTTCTTC.

V is TRBV6-5 and J is TRBJ2-1, with TRBD2 identical over 7 bases. Germline CDR1 MNHEY, CDR2 SVGAGI. The junction had 13 bases not matched to a gene; V was cut back by 5 bases and J by 9 bases. This CDR3 is built from 15 residues. The CDR3 is CASSPPGGRAPEQFF. The CDR3 nucleotides are TGTGCCAGCAGTCCCCCTGGTGGGAGGGCCCCTGAGCAGTTCTTC.

The chain combines TRBV6-2 or TRBV6-3 with TRBJ2-5, with 7 bases aligning to TRBD1. The V segment lost 4 bases and the J segment 5 bases; nucleotides outside the gene matches: 7. Germline-derived CDR1 and CDR2 are MNHEY and SVGEGT. The CDR3 consists of 14 residues. The CDR3 protein is CASSSGQDSETQYF. The CDR3 DNA reads TGTGCCAGCAGTTCCGGACAGGATTCGGAGACCCAGTACTTC.

The chain recombines TRBV24-1 with TRBJ2-7; no reliable D call. Germline V gives CDR1 KGHDR, CDR2 SFDVKD. This CDR3 is built from 13 residues. V gave up 4 bases and J gave up 2 bases, with 8 bases separating them. The CDR3 spells CATSEATTYEQYF. CDR3 in DNA: TGTGCCACCAGTGAGGCCACAACCTACGAGCAGTACTTC.

By its share, this clone is medium-sized. The gene calls are TRBV24-1 and TRBJ2-2; D ambiguous. This CDR3 has 14 amino acids. Trimming took off 0 bases at V and 6 bases at J, with 7 bases between the two ends. Germline V lookup: CDR1 KGHDR, CDR2 SFDVKD. For the CDR3, the DNA is TGTGCCACCAGTGATTTGCGGCAGGCCGGGGAGCTGTTTTTT. It codes for CATSDLRQAGELFF.

The rearrangement uses TRBV6-5 and TRBJ2-5, with 13 bases lining up with TRBD2. Germline values: CDR1 MNHEY, CDR2 SVGAGI. The trim removed 2 bases at V and 6 bases at J, leaving 6 bases unmatched. The CDR3 consists of 16 residues. The CDR3 nucleotides are TGTGCCAGCAGTTACGCGACTAGCGGGAGGTTGAAGACCCAGTACTTC. The encoded protein is CASSYATSGRLKTQYF.

The V gene is TRBV5-6, the J gene TRBJ2-3; maybe TRBD1 (5 bases). The length of the CDR3 is 13 residues. Deletions cut 1 base from V and 5 bases from J, with 8 bases between. Germline V CDR1 and CDR2: SGHDT, YYEEEE. The CDR3 loop reads CASSLSRGDTQYF. CDR3 nucleotide sequence: TGTGCCAGCAGCTTGTCAAGGGGAGATACGCAGTATTTT.

This chain links TRBV11-3 with TRBJ2-7, with 9 bases that match TRBD1. Germline trimming cut 6 bases from V and 3 bases from J; bases unmatched to any gene: 9. Germline loops: CDR1 SGHNT, CDR2 YENEEA. The CDR3 sequence is 15 residues long. CDR3 sequence: CASSRADRGDYEQYF. CDR3 DNA: TGTGCCAGCAGTCGAGCGGACAGGGGAGACTACGAGCAGTACTTC.

The chain is built from TRBV30 and TRBJ1-6, with D possibly TRBD1 on 5 matching bases. The CDR3 spans 14 residues. Trimming removed 1 base from V and 13 bases from J, with 17 bases in between. The germline gives CDR1 GTSNPN, CDR2 SVGIG (reference sequence). CDR3 nucleotide sequence: TGTGCCTGGAGTGACCCTCGGGGGAAGGGGCCCCTCCACTTT. It specifies CAWSDPRGKGPLHF.

Here the CDR3 DNA reads TGTGCCAGCAGCTTGGTGGTGGACAACTGGGCAGATACGCAGTATTTT. This sequence encodes CASSLVVDNWADTQYF. This chain connects TRBV5-4 to TRBJ2-3; a possible D gene is TRBD1 (5 bases). Germline V lookup: CDR1 SGHNT, CDR2 YYREEE (reference sequence). This CDR3 spans 16 amino acids. V was cut by 0 bases and J by 4 bases, with 15 bases left in between.

The rearrangement links TRBV6-6 to TRBJ2-1, with D perhaps TRBD2 (6 bases). In germline, CDR1 is MNHNY, CDR2 SVGAGI (reference sequence). V shed 5 bases and J shed 0 bases, with 17 bases lying between them. The CDR3 has 17 residues. CDR3 in DNA: TGTGCCAGCAGTCGAAATTCCGGGACTGTCTCCTACAATGAGCAGTTCTTC. Translated: CASSRNSGTVSYNEQFF.

This clone has ten or more counts. V gene TRBV24-1 combines with J gene TRBJ2-2; 9 bases are a match to TRBD2. With V trimmed by 5 bases and J by 3 bases, 12 bases remained unmatched. The CDR3 has 18 amino acids. In germline, CDR1 is KGHDR, CDR2 SFDVKD. This chain's CDR3 is CATSAGTGGRAYTGELFF. The CDR3 DNA reads as TGTGCCACCAGTGCTGGGACCGGCGGGAGGGCCTACACCGGGGAGCTGTTTTTT.

The chain has TRBV29-1 and TRBJ1-4, with D perhaps matching TRBD1 (5 bases). Trimming pared 6 bases from V and 8 bases from J, leaving 13 bases between. Germline-derived CDR1 and CDR2 are SQVTM and ANQGSEA. CDR3 length equals 12 residues. The CDR3 region is CSVWGGGEKLFF. As DNA, the CDR3 is TGCAGCGTGTGGGGGGGTGGAGAAAAACTGTTTTTT.

This clone has a handful of counts. The rearrangement links TRBV7-3 to TRBJ1-5; a weak D match, TRBD1 (5 bases). There are 15 residues in the CDR3. Looked up from germline, CDR1 is SGHTA and CDR2 is FQGTGA. The V end lost 4 bases, the J end lost 0 bases, and 10 bases lay between the germline ends. CDR3 DNA: TGTGCCAGCAGCTGGACATCCGATAGCAATCAGCCCCAGCATTTT. Protein product: CASSWTSDSNQPQHF.

The chain recombines TRBV30 with TRBJ1-2, with D tentatively TRBD1 (5 bases). Germline V gene data show CDR1 as GTSNPN and CDR2 as SVGIG (reference sequence). The CDR3 runs 16 residues. Deletions cut 3 bases from V and 7 bases from J, with 24 bases between. For the CDR3, the DNA is TGTGCCTGGAGGTTAAAGCCCGGGACTTTATTAGGTGGCTACACCTTC. Its translation: CAWRLKPGTLLGGYTF.

J is TRBJ1-2 and V is TRBV5-1; TRBD1 is a possible D gene (6 bases). Trimming removed 2 bases at V and 0 bases at J, with 14 bases between. There are 16 residues in the CDR3. Germline values: CDR1 SGHRS, CDR2 YFSETQ. This CDR3 is CASSFGQGNTNYGYTF. The CDR3 DNA reads as TGCGCCAGCAGCTTTGGGCAGGGGAACACTAACTATGGCTACACCTTC.

The rearrangement joins TRBV7-9 to TRBJ1-5; weak D call: TRBD1 (6 bases). V was trimmed by 1 base and J by 3 bases, leaving 13 bases between them. The CDR3 loop spans 16 amino acids. Germline V gene lookup returns CDR1 SEHNR and CDR2 FQNEAQ (reference sequence). The CDR3 spells CASSLGGPEVNQPQHF. The CDR3, as DNA: TGTGCCAGCAGCTTAGGGGGGCCGGAAGTCAATCAGCCCCAGCATTTT.

In DNA, the CDR3 is TGTGCCAGCAGTGATGGGACACCAAAGGGGTTCTTC. Amino acid sequence: CASSDGTPKGFF. The chain uses TRBV2 and TRBJ2-1; perhaps TRBD1 as D (6 bases). The germline CDR1 and CDR2 sequences are SNHLY and FYNNEI. Between the trimmed V and J ends, which lost 3 bases and 15 bases, there was a span of 15 bases. This CDR3 is built from 12 residues. Drawing the rest from reference TRBV2 and TRBJ2-1, the complete variable domain is EPEVTQTPSHQVTQMGQEVILRCVPISNHLYFYWYRQILGQKVEFLVSFYNNEISEKSEIFDDQFSVERPDGSNFTLKIRSTKLEDSAMYFCASSDGTPKGFFGPGTRLTVL.

This clone was seen once. The chain carries TRBV3-1 (or the pseudogene TRBV3-2) and TRBJ2-7; D is ambiguous. V was cut by 3 bases and J by 3 bases, with 9 bases left in between. Per the germline V gene, CDR1 is LGHDT and CDR2 is YNNKEL (reference sequence). CDR3 length equals 13 residues. CDR3 region: CASSHDTNYEQYF. As DNA, the CDR3 is TGTGCCAGCAGCCATGACACGAACTACGAGCAGTACTTC.

The chain joins TRBV2 to TRBJ2-2; weak D call: TRBD2 (7 bases). Trimming stripped 10 bases from V and 7 bases from J, with 13 bases between. This CDR3 has 12 residues. CDR1 is SNHLY and CDR2 is FYNNEI in the germline V gene. DNA for the CDR3: TGTGCCACCGGGGGGCTGAGCGGGGAGCTGTTTTTT. It encodes CATGGLSGELFF.

The rearrangement links TRBV5-1 to TRBJ2-7; TRBD1 aligns across 7 bases. The CDR3 extends over 16 amino acids. Germline V gene data show CDR1 as SGHRS and CDR2 as YFSETQ. V was pared by 1 base and J by 5 bases, with 12 bases of the junction left unmatched. This CDR3 is CASSLSYTPQGDEQYF. CDR3 nucleotides: TGCGCCAGCAGCTTGTCGTACACTCCGCAGGGGGACGAGCAGTACTTC.

This chain uses TRBV5-4 with TRBJ2-5; 11 nucleotides line up with TRBD2. The CDR3 consists of 15 residues. In germline, CDR1 is SGHNT, CDR2 YYREEE (reference sequence). Trimming cost V 1 base and J 3 bases; bases outside gene matches: 2. In DNA, the CDR3 is TGTGCCAGCAGCTTGAAACTAGCGGGGGAAGAGACCCAGTACTTC. This translates into CASSLKLAGEETQYF.

V and J are TRBV11-2 and TRBJ2-3; D perhaps matches TRBD2 (5 bases). Germline-derived CDR1 and CDR2 are SGHAT and FQNNGV. CDR3 length: 16 residues. The V end was cut by 5 bases, the J end by 1 base, with 16 bases between. The chain's CDR3 is CASSPRGGGGTDTQYF. In DNA form, the CDR3 reads TGTGCCAGCAGCCCCCGCGGAGGCGGAGGCACAGATACGCAGTATTTT.

This sequence joins TRBV28 and TRBJ2-5; TRBD2 agrees at 8 bases. The V and J ends lost 6 bases and 2 bases, in that order; junction bases with no gene match: 8. The CDR3 spans 15 residues. Germline V lookup: CDR1 MDHEN, CDR2 SYDVKM. CDR3 loop: CASSGGGDLQETQYF. The CDR3 bases are TGTGCCAGCAGCGGGGGGGGAGACTTACAAGAGACCCAGTACTTC.

The genes are TRBV10-3 and TRBJ2-4, with 9 bases aligning to TRBD1. CDR3 size: 14 residues. Trimming removed 11 bases from V and 8 bases from J; junction bases left unmatched: 13. CDR1 and CDR2 (germline): ENHRY, SYGVKD. The CDR3: CAAGQQGAIDIQYF. CDR3 sequence (DNA): TGTGCCGCAGGCCAACAGGGGGCCATAGACATTCAGTACTTC.